The TCR beta chain under discussion was sequenced for a study of post-analysis software for immune sequencing data. Study-level information: Both relapsing-remitting and secondary progressive multiple sclerosis featured among the disease courses, as did progressive-relapsing multiple sclerosis. Broader study findings: TRBV5-6, TRBV5-1 and TRBV20-1 belonged to a set of roughly 5 TRBV segments that were more frequent in patients than controls. Controls had significantly higher normalized Chao1 diversity than multiple sclerosis patients. Samples from a shared batch, those prepared together, strongly co-clustered by F measure.

Germline V lookup: CDR1 KGHSH, CDR2 LQKENI. The germline V and J ends were trimmed by 2 bases and 8 bases, with 7 bases remaining between them. The CDR3 is made up of 12 amino acids. Prepared libraries of TCR beta cDNA carried unique molecular identifiers. Input of roughly 0.95 to 10 million T cells yielded about half a million cDNA molecules. TCRdb re-analysed the PCR reads in MiXCR, keeping a single row per CDR3 protein. Here the sample spans about 540,000 distinct CDR3 sequences, roughly 34% being singletons. On this clonotype itself: Its antigen is not known.

Sample: blood. This chain connects TRBV18 to TRBJ2-1; D unresolved. The TCR sequence derives from a girl aged 2-17 years with multiple sclerosis. CDR3 sequence: CASSPSQDEQFF. CDR3 in DNA: TGTGCCAGCTCACCATCCCAGGATGAGCAGTTCTTC.